The 11 T cell receptor beta chains listed next were all sequenced from one sample in a study of T-cell memory formation after mild COVID-19. In TCRdb, the 5' RACE reads were re-called with MiXCR into one record per CDR3 protein. The sample yields about 610,000 distinct CDR3 sequences, 17% seen once. Sequenced material: PBMCs or a T cell subset sorted from them (not recorded which). The receptors originated from an adult woman who had mild COVID-19 (a few samples of this study predate the infection). Cell type and time point are not known.

This chain connects TRBV10-3 to TRBJ2-3, with TRBD2 identical over 9 bases. The germline V gene has CDR1 ENHRY and CDR2 SYGVKD. With V trimmed by 7 bases and J by 3 bases, 5 bases remained unmatched. The CDR3 consists of 14 residues. The CDR3 protein is CAIMGAGGTDTQYF. The CDR3 DNA is TGTGCCATCATGGGAGCGGGGGGAACAGATACGCAGTATTTT.

This clonotype was observed many times. This chain links TRBV5-1 with TRBJ2-7; 8 bases match TRBD1. The CDR3 length is 12 residues. CDR1 SGHRS and CDR2 YFSETQ come from the germline V gene. V dropped 4 bases and J dropped 6; count of bases not matched to a gene: 3. The DNA of the CDR3 is TGCGCCAGCAGCGGAGACAGGGGCGAGCAGTACTTC. Amino acids: CASSGDRGEQYF.

The rearrangement links TRBV12-3 or TRBV12-4 to TRBJ1-3, with D perhaps matching TRBD1 (5 bases). CDR3 length: 17 amino acids. Between the trimmed V and J ends, which lost 7 bases and 0 bases, there was a span of 19 bases. The DNA for the CDR3 is TGTGCCAGCAACTGGGGCACACGGGCGGACTCTGGAAACACCATATATTTT. Protein: CASNWGTRADSGNTIYF.

V gene TRBV19 combines with J gene TRBJ1-2; maybe TRBD1 (6 bases). V was clipped by 4 bases and J by 2 bases, with 17 bases between them. Germline V gives CDR1 LNHDA, CDR2 SQIVND (reference sequence). The CDR3 has 16 amino acids. Here the CDR3 reads CASSNPTETGNYGYTF. The CDR3 bases are TGTGCCAGTAGTAACCCGACAGAAACAGGGAACTATGGCTACACCTTC.

The sample holds a few counts of this clonotype. The chain couples TRBV20-1 to TRBJ1-1; no clear D. The V gene's germline CDR1 is DFQATT and CDR2 SNEGSKA (reference sequence). V was pared by 6 bases and J by 5 bases, with 10 bases between. The CDR3 is 11 residues long. The CDR3 here is CSAALGTEAFF. CDR3 nucleotide sequence: TGCAGTGCGGCGCTGGGAACTGAAGCTTTCTTT.

The rearrangement joins TRBV15 to TRBJ1-2; no firm D call. Germline V gene lookup returns CDR1 LNHNV and CDR2 YYDKDF (reference sequence). CDR3 length equals 15 residues. V was shortened by 1 base and J by 0 bases, with 9 bases between the two germline ends. The CDR3 here is CATSRGQSANYGYTF. The CDR3, as DNA: TGTGCCACCAGCAGAGGGCAGTCCGCTAACTATGGCTACACCTTC.

The V gene is TRBV25-1, the J gene TRBJ2-7; D unclear. Per germline, CDR1 MGHDK and CDR2 SYGVNS. The germline V and J ends were trimmed by 8 bases and 2 bases, with 10 bases remaining between them. The CDR3 totals 12 residues. DNA for the CDR3: TGTGCCAGCTGCGGTGACGCCTACGAGCAGTACTTC. Its translation is CASCGDAYEQYF.

This clonotype was picked up many times. The chain employs TRBV5-1 and TRBJ2-5; TRBD1 matches 7 bases. In germline, CDR1 is SGHRS, CDR2 YFSETQ. The CDR3 spans 15 residues. V trimming: 4 bases; J trimming: 4 bases; junction bases outside the gene matches: 10. The CDR3 reads CASSVLPGQIETQYF. DNA of the CDR3: TGCGCCAGCAGCGTCCTCCCGGGACAGATAGAGACCCAGTACTTC.

This clonotype occurred once. The chain couples TRBV15 to TRBJ2-5; D is uncertain. Germline V gives CDR1 LNHNV, CDR2 YYDKDF (reference sequence). Between the trimmed V and J ends, which lost 0 bases and 2 bases, there was a span of 13 bases. The CDR3 length is 16 residues. CDR3 DNA sequence: TGTGCCACCAGCAGAGATCGTACCCGGGCTCAAGAGACCCAGTACTTC. It encodes CATSRDRTRAQETQYF.

The gene calls are TRBV4-3 and TRBJ2-1; possible D gene TRBD2, 5 bases. The CDR3 consists of 13 residues. Germline V gene data show CDR1 as LGHNA and CDR2 as YSLEER. V lost 1 base and J lost 8, with 9 bases in between. DNA for the CDR3: TGCGCCAGCAGCCAAGGACTATCGGATGAGCAGTTCTTC. It specifies CASSQGLSDEQFF.

The chain employs TRBV20-1 and TRBJ1-1, with D possibly being TRBD1 (5 bases). CDR1 and CDR2 from the germline V gene are DFQATT and SNEGSKA (reference sequence). The CDR3 extends over 14 amino acids. V gave up 1 base and J gave up 11 bases, with 20 bases separating them. CDR3 sequence: CSARGAGRDAEAFF. The CDR3 nucleotides are TGCAGTGCTAGAGGGGCAGGAAGGGACGCGGAGGCTTTCTTT.